The 20 T cell receptor beta chains in this list originate from one sample, sequenced in a study of shared clonotypes between healthy human individuals (TCRdb year 2020). The method was the immunoSEQ multiplex PCR assay. The source is immuneACCESS, and TCRdb retained only in-frame sequences with V and J called. Part of the clones is not carried over; for the studies checked, unresolved V genes explain less than half of this, and the remainder is unexplained. Across this sample there are 2,100,000 or so clones, with around 95% seen only once. 0.1% to 0.15% of the sample is in the top ten clones. Sequencing was carried out using naive CD4+ T cells sorted from blood. The cell subset or site label, as the study defines it: CD45RA+ positively selected. The receptors shown here come from a man in his late teens or twenties in good health.

This clone was recorded once. The chain is built from TRBV7-9 and TRBJ1-6, with TRBD1 identical over 8 bases. The CDR3 is 15 amino acids. Germline lookup yields CDR1 SEHNR and CDR2 FQNEAQ (reference sequence). Losses at the gene ends were 5 bases for V and 2 bases for J; bases not matched to a gene: 2. The CDR3 loop reads CASSPGQAYNSPLHF. The CDR3 bases are TGTGCCAGCAGCCCGGGACAGGCCTATAATTCACCCCTCCACTTT.

The V gene is TRBV2, the J gene TRBJ1-1; a possible D gene is TRBD1 (6 bases). The germline CDR1 and CDR2 sequences are SNHLY and FYNNEI. The V end lost 2 bases, the J end lost 8 bases, and 9 bases lay between the germline ends. This CDR3 is built from 12 residues. DNA for the CDR3: TGTGCCAGCAGTGAAACAGGGAGGGAAGCTTTCTTT. Its translation: CASSETGREAFF.

The chain has TRBV5-1 and TRBJ1-3; possibly TRBD1 for D (5 bases). The CDR3 runs to 16 residues. The V end lost 3 bases, the J end lost 7 bases, and 20 bases lay between the germline ends. Germline-derived CDR1 and CDR2 are SGHRS and YFSETQ. CDR3 bases: TGCGCCAGCAGCTCGACTTCTGGGGGTTTTGGGAACACCATATATTTT. Its translation is CASSSTSGGFGNTIYF.

The chain joins TRBV5-4 to TRBJ2-5; a weak D match, TRBD2 (6 bases). Germline assignment: CDR1 SGHNT and CDR2 YYREEE (reference sequence). Trimming stripped 3 bases from V and 4 bases from J, with 13 bases between. This CDR3 is built from 14 residues. CDR3 in DNA: TGTGCCAGCAGCTCGACTAGGGATGGAGAGACCCAGTACTTC. Its protein product is CASSSTRDGETQYF. The full variable domain, with the rest looked up from reference TRBV5-4 and TRBJ2-5, is ETGVTQSPTHLIKTRGQQVTLRCSSQSGHNTVSWYQQALGQGPQFIFQYYREEENGRGNFPPRFSGLQFPNYSSELNVNALELDDSALYLCASSSTRDGETQYFGPGTRLLVL.

The rearrangement links TRBV6-5 to TRBJ1-3; tentative D call: TRBD1 (6 bases). CDR1 and CDR2 from the germline V gene are MNHEY and SVGAGI. The ends were cut back, 6 bases at V and 8 bases at J, with 17 bases in the middle. This CDR3 comprises 14 residues. CDR3 amino acids: CASSPGRGFYTIYF. CDR3 coding DNA: TGTGCCAGCAGCCCGGGGAGGGGGTTTTACACCATATATTTT.

This chain uses TRBV18 with TRBJ2-7; D remains unclear. V lost 2 bases, J lost 1 base, and 18 bases lay in between. CDR3 length: 17 amino acids. Germline CDR1 KGHSH, CDR2 LQKENI. CDR3 sequence reads: CASSPTPISSLSYEQYF. CDR3 in DNA: TGTGCCAGCTCACCAACCCCAATATCTTCCCTTTCCTACGAGCAGTACTTC.

In its sample, this clone was seen once. This sequence joins TRBV5-1 and TRBJ1-1; possibly TRBD1 for D (6 bases). Germline lookup yields CDR1 SGHRS and CDR2 YFSETQ. The CDR3 is 15 amino acids. With 2 bases removed from V and 1 base from J, the gap between germline ends came to 12 bases. The CDR3 sequence: CASSFPGQQNTEAFF. CDR3 bases: TGCGCCAGCAGCTTTCCCGGACAGCAGAACACTGAAGCTTTCTTT.

The chain links TRBV7-2 to TRBJ2-7, with D possibly being TRBD2 (5 bases). With 1 base removed from V and 3 bases from J, the gap between germline ends came to 10 bases. The CDR3 extends over 14 amino acids. CDR1 and CDR2 from the germline V gene are SGHTA and FQGNSA. The CDR3 loop is CASSLGPGFYEQYF. The CDR3 DNA sequence: TGTGCCAGCAGCTTAGGTCCGGGATTCTACGAGCAGTACTTC.

The V and J genes are TRBV5-1 and TRBJ1-2; D gene ambiguous. The CDR3 length is 14 residues. The germline V gene has CDR1 SGHRS and CDR2 YFSETQ. Trimming pared 0 bases from V and 6 bases from J, leaving 12 bases between. CDR3 DNA: TGCGCCAGCAGCTTGGACAGCGTTGGGAATGGCTACACCTTC. As protein: CASSLDSVGNGYTF.

The J gene is TRBJ2-5, the V gene TRBV6-1; D may be TRBD1 or TRBD2 (5 bases each). Germline V gives CDR1 MNHNS, CDR2 SASEGT. The CDR3 contains 12 residues. The germline V and J ends were trimmed by 6 bases and 4 bases, with 9 bases remaining between them. CDR3 region: CASRPRGETQYF. The DNA for the CDR3 is TGTGCCAGCAGACCGAGGGGAGAGACCCAGTACTTC.

The rearrangement joins TRBV19 to TRBJ2-2; D could derive from TRBD1 or TRBD2 (5 bases each). The ends were cut back, 6 bases at V and 5 bases at J, with 16 bases in the middle. The length of the CDR3 is 15 residues. Germline CDR1 reads LNHDA; CDR2 reads SQIVND (reference sequence). DNA for the CDR3: TGTGCCAGTAGCGTCGGGACCGTGGGGACCGGGGAGCTGTTTTTT. Its protein product is CASSVGTVGTGELFF.

The gene calls are TRBV7-2 and TRBJ2-7; D perhaps matches TRBD2 (7 bases). V gave up 2 bases and J gave up 4 bases, with 12 bases separating them. The CDR3 has 14 residues. Germline lookup yields CDR1 SGHTA and CDR2 FQGNSA. The CDR3 nucleotides read TGTGCCAGCAGCTTAAGGGGGGGCTTGTACGAGCAGTACTTC. It specifies CASSLRGGLYEQYF.

The gene calls are TRBV5-1 and TRBJ2-1; D assignment may be TRBD1 or TRBD2 (5 bases each). CDR3 size: 15 residues. V lost 2 bases, J lost 4 bases, and 13 bases lay in between. Germline values: CDR1 SGHRS, CDR2 YFSETQ. In DNA, the CDR3 is TGCGCCAGCAGCTTCTCGGGGAAGGGGTACAATGAGCAGTTCTTC. Translating it yields CASSFSGKGYNEQFF.

The chain links TRBV28 to TRBJ1-2; 7 bases fit TRBD1. Looked up from germline, CDR1 is MDHEN and CDR2 is SYDVKM. This CDR3 has 15 residues. Germline trimming cut 4 bases from V and 7 bases from J; bases unmatched to any gene: 12. This CDR3 is CASSSTTGPVSGYTF. DNA of the CDR3: TGTGCCAGCAGTTCCACGACAGGGCCGGTTTCTGGCTACACCTTC.

The genes are TRBV11-3 and TRBJ1-3, with TRBD1 as a possible D gene (5 bases). This CDR3 has 15 residues. Germline CDR1 reads SGHNT; CDR2 reads YENEEA. The V end lost 5 bases, the J end lost 7 bases, and 18 bases lay between the germline ends. The CDR3 reads CASSVGTGASNTIYF. CDR3 coding DNA: TGTGCCAGCAGCGTCGGGACCGGGGCTAGCAACACCATATATTTT.

The CDR3 coding sequence is TGTGCCAGCAGCTTTCAGACAACTAATGAAAAACTGTTTTTT. This sequence encodes CASSFQTTNEKLFF. The rearrangement joins TRBV7-9 to TRBJ1-4; no clear D gene. Trimming stripped 3 bases from V and 0 bases from J, with 5 bases between. The germline CDR1 and CDR2 sequences are SEHNR and FQNEAQ (reference sequence). The CDR3 loop spans 14 amino acids.

The CDR3 protein is CASSLVTGGAYNEQFF. Here the CDR3 DNA reads TGTGCCAGCAGCTTAGTGACTGGAGGCGCCTACAATGAGCAGTTCTTC. This chain joins TRBV11-2 and TRBJ2-1; D is perhaps TRBD2 (5 bases). This CDR3 region has 16 residues. Looked up from germline, CDR1 is SGHAT and CDR2 is FQNNGV. V was trimmed by 1 base and J by 2 bases, leaving 12 bases between them.

CDR3 protein: CASSSRDGSYEQYF. The CDR3 DNA reads TGTGCCAGCAGCTCCCGGGACGGATCCTACGAGCAGTACTTC. The chain joins TRBV7-2 to TRBJ2-7, with D tentatively TRBD1 or TRBD2 (5 bases each). CDR1 is SGHTA, CDR2 FQGNSA, per germline. The CDR3 contains 14 residues. V was trimmed by 4 bases and J by 1 base, leaving 11 bases between them.

The V gene is TRBV2, the J gene TRBJ2-2; D not certain. This CDR3 is 14 amino acids long. V was shortened by 8 bases and J by 7 bases, with 17 bases between the two germline ends. The germline CDR1 and CDR2 sequences are SNHLY and FYNNEI. CDR3 sequence: CASLPAQNFGELFF. The CDR3 DNA follows: TGTGCCAGCCTACCCGCCCAGAATTTCGGGGAGCTGTTTTTT.

The chain uses TRBV15 and TRBJ1-1; D remains unclear. The CDR3 spans 16 residues. V lost 0 bases and J lost 4, with 15 bases in between. The germline CDR1 and CDR2 sequences are LNHNV and YYDKDF (reference sequence). Here the CDR3 reads CATSRDLDLGITEAFF. DNA for the CDR3: TGTGCCACCAGCAGAGATCTCGATCTAGGGATCACTGAAGCTTTCTTT.